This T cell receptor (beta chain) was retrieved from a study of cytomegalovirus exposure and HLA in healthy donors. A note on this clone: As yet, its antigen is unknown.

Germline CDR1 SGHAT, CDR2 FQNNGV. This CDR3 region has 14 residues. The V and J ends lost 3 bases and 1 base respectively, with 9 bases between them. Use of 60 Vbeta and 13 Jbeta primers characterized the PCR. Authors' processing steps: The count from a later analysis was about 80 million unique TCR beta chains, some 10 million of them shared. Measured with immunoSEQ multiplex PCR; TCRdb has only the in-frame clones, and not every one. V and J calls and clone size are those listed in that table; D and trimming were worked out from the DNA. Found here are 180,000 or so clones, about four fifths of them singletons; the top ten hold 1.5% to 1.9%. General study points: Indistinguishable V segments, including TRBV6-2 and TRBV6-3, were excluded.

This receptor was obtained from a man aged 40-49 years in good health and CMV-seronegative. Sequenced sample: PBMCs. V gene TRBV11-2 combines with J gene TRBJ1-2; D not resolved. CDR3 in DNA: TGTGCCAGCAGCTTCCAGGCAATTAACTATGGCTACACCTTC. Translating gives CASSFQAINYGYTF. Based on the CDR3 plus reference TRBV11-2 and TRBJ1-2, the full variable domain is EAGVAQSPRYKIIEKRQSVAFWCNPISGHATLYWYQQILGQGPKLLIQFQNNGVVDDSQLPKDRFSAERLKGVDSTLKIQPAKLEDSAVYLCASSFQAINYGYTFGSGTRLTVV.